The clone carrying this TCR beta chain was recorded many times. This sample was taken from a study of human T cells and chemical hapten exposure. TCRdb analysed the RACE reads with MiXCR anew, one entry per CDR3 protein. The sample consists of more than 300,000 distinct CDR3 sequences, approximately 5% of them appearing once. Time point reported: pre-sensitization, week 0. Described treatment: therapeutic diphenylcyclopropenone sensitization with weekly scalp DPC. CDR1 and CDR2 from the germline V gene are SGHNT and YYREEE (reference sequence). Deletions cut 7 bases from V and 0 bases from J, with 17 bases between. The CDR3 covers 15 residues.

The clonotype was recovered from a woman aged 18-35 years with alopecia areata. Some clones in this sample may be carry-over from other donors' samples. The gene calls are TRBV5-4 and TRBJ2-7; D is possibly TRBD2 (5 bases). The material was whole blood, obtained in connection with sensitization to the hapten diphenylcyclopropenone (DPC). The CDR3 here is CASSSDGKSSYEQYF. CDR3 coding DNA: TGTGCCAGCTCCTCGGACGGGAAGAGCTCCTACGAGCAGTACTTC. The variable domain in full, completed from reference TRBV5-4 and TRBJ2-7, reads ETGVTQSPTHLIKTRGQQVTLRCSSQSGHNTVSWYQQALGQGPQFIFQYYREEENGRGNFPPRFSGLQFPNYSSELNVNALELDDSALYLCASSSDGKSSYEQYFGPGTRLTVT.